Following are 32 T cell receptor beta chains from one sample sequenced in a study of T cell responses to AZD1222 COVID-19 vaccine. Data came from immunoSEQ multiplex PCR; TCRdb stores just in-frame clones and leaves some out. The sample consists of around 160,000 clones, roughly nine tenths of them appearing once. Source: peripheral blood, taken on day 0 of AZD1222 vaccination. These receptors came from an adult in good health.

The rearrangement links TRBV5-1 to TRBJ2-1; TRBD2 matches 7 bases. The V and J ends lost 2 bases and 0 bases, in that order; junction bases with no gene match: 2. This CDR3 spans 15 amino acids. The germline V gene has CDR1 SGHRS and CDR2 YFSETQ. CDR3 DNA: TGCGCCAGCAGCTTACGCGGGAGCTCCTACAATGAGCAGTTCTTC. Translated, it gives CASSLRGSSYNEQFF.

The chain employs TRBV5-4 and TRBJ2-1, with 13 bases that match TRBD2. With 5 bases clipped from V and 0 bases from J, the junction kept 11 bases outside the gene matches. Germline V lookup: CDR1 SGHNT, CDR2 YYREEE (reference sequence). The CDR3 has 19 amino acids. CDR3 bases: TGTGCCAGCAGTAGGACTAGCGGGGGAGTCCCCCGCTCCTACAATGAGCAGTTCTTC. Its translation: CASSRTSGGVPRSYNEQFF. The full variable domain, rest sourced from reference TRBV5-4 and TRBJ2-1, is ETGVTQSPTHLIKTRGQQVTLRCSSQSGHNTVSWYQQALGQGPQFIFQYYREEENGRGNFPPRFSGLQFPNYSSELNVNALELDDSALYLCASSRTSGGVPRSYNEQFFGPGTRLTVL.

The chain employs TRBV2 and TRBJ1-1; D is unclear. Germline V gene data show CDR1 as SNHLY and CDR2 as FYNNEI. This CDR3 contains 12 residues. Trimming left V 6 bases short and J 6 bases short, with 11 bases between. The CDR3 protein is CASRASGPEAFF. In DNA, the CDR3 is TGTGCCAGCAGGGCTTCCGGTCCTGAAGCTTTCTTT.

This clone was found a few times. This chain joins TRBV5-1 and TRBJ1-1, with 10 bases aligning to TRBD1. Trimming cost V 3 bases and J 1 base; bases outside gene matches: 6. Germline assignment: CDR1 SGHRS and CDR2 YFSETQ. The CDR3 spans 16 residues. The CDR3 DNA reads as TGCGCCAGCAGCTACGGACAGGGGGTACGGAACACTGAAGCTTTCTTT. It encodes CASSYGQGVRNTEAFF.

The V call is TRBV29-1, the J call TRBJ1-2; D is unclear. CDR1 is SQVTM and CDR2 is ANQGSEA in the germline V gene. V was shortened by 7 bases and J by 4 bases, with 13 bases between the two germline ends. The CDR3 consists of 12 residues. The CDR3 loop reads CSAVVKGYGYTF. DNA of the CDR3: TGCAGCGCTGTCGTCAAGGGCTATGGCTACACCTTC.

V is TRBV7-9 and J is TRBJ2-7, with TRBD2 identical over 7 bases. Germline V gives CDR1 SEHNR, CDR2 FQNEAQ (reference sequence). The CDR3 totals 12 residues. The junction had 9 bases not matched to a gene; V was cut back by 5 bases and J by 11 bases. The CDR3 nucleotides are TGTGCCAGCAGCCCCCCCGGGCGGGGGAAGTACTTC. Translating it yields CASSPPGRGKYF.

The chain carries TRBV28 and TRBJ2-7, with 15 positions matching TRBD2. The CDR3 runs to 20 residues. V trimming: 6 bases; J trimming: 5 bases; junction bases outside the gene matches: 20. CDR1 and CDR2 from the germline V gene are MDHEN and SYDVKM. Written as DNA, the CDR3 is TGTGCCAGCAGAGCTACTCTCCGGACTAGCGGGAGGGGATCTAGGGACGAGCAGTACTTC. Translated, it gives CASRATLRTSGRGSRDEQYF.

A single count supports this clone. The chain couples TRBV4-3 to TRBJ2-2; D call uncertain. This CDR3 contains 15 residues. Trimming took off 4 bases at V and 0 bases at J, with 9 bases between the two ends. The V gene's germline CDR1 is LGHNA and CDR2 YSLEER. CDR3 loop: CASSPTEPNTGELFF. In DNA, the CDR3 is TGCGCCAGCAGCCCCACCGAACCGAACACCGGGGAGCTGTTTTTT.

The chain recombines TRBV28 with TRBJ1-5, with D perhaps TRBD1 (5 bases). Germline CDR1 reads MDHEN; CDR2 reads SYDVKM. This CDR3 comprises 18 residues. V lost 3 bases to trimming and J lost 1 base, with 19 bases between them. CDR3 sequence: CASSLQYRGPGSNQPQHF. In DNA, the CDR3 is TGTGCCAGCAGTTTGCAATACCGGGGCCCGGGGAGCAATCAGCCCCAGCATTTT.

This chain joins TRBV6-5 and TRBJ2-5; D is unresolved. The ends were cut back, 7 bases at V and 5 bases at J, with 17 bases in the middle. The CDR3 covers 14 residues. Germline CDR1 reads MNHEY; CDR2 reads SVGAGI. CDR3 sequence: CASKYHGESETQYF. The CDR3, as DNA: TGTGCCAGCAAGTATCACGGCGAGTCGGAGACCCAGTACTTC.

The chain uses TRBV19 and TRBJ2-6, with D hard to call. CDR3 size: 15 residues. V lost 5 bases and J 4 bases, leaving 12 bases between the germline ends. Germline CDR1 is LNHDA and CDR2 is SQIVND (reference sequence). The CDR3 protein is CASSSIRTGANVLTF. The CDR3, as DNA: TGTGCCAGTAGTTCGATCCGGACGGGGGCCAACGTCCTGACTTTC.

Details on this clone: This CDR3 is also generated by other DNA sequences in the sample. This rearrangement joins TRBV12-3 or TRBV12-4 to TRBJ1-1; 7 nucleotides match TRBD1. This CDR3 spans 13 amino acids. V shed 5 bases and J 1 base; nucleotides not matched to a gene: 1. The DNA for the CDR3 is TGTGCCAGCAGTCAGGGGGGGAACACTGAAGCTTTCTTT. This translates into CASSQGGNTEAFF.

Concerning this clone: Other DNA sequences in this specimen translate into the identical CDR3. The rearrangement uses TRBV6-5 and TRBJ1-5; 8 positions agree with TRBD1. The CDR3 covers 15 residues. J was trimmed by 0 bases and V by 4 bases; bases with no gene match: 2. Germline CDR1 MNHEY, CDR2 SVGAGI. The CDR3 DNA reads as TGTGCCAGCAGTTCCGACAGGGGTAGCAATCAGCCCCAGCATTTT. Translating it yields CASSSDRGSNQPQHF.

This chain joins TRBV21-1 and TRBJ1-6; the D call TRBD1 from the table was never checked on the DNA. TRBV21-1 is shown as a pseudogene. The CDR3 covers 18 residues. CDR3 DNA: TGTGCCAGCAGCAAAGCGCTTTGGGCAAGCTCCTATAATTCACCCCTCCACTTT. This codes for CASSKALWASSYNSPLHF.

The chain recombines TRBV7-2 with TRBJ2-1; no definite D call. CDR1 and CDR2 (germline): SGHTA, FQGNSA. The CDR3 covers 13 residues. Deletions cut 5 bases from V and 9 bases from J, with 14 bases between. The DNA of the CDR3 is TGTGCCAGCAGCAGCAACCTAGAAACTGAGCAGTTCTTC. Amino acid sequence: CASSSNLETEQFF.

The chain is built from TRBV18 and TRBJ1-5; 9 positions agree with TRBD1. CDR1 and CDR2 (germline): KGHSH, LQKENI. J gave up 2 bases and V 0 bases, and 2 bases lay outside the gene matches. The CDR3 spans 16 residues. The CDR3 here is CASSPPGDRGNQPQHF. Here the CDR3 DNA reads TGTGCCAGCTCACCACCTGGGGACAGGGGCAATCAGCCCCAGCATTTT.

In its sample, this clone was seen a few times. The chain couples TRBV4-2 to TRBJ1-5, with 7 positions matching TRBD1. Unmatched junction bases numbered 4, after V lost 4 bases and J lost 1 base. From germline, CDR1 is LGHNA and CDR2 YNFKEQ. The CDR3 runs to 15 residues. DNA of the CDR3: TGTGCCAGCAGCCTTGACAGGGAAAGCAATCAGCCCCAGCATTTT. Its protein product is CASSLDRESNQPQHF.

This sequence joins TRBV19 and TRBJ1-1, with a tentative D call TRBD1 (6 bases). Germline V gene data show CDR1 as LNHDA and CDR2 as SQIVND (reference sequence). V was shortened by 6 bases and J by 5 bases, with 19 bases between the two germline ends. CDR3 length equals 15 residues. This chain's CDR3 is CASRMSGAQGTEAFF. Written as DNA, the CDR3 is TGTGCCAGTAGAATGTCAGGGGCCCAGGGAACTGAAGCTTTCTTT.

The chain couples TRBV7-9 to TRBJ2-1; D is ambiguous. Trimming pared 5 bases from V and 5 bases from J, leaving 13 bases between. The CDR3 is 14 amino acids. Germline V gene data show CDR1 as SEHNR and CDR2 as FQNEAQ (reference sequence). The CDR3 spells CASSRSPVNNEQFF. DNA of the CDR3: TGTGCCAGCAGCCGATCTCCGGTCAACAATGAGCAGTTCTTC.

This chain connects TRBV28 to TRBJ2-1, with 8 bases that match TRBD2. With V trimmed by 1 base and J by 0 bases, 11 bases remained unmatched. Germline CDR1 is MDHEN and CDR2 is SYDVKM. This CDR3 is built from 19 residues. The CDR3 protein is CASSLSSLSGKSSYNEQFF. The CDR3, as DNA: TGTGCCAGCAGTTTATCGTCCCTTAGCGGGAAGAGCTCCTACAATGAGCAGTTCTTC.

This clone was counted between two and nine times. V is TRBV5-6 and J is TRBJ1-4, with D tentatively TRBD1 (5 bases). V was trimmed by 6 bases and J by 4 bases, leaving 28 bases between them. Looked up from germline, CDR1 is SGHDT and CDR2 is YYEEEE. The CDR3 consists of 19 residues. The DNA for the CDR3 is TGTGCCAGCACTCAATCCATAACCCCGGGACGGACCTTTAATGAAAAACTGTTTTTT. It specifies CASTQSITPGRTFNEKLFF.

CDR3 residues: CASSTGHEETQYF. The DNA for the CDR3 is TGTGCCAGCTCAACGGGACATGAAGAGACCCAGTACTTC. The chain combines TRBV18 with TRBJ2-5; D possibly corresponds to TRBD1 (6 bases). CDR1 is KGHSH, CDR2 LQKENI, per germline. Trimming shortened V by 5 bases and J by 3 bases, and 10 bases separated the two germline ends. This CDR3 comprises 13 residues.

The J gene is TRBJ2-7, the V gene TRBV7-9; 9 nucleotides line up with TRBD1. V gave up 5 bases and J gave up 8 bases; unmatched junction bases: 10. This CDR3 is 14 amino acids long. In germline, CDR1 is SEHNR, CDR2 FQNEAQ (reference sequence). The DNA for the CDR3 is TGTGCCAGCAGCATACAGGGGGCTGGGAGGAAGCAGTACTTC. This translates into CASSIQGAGRKQYF.

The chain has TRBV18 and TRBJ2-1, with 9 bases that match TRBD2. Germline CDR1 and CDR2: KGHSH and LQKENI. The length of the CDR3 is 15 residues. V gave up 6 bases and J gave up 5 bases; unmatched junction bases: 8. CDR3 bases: TGTGCCAGCTCCCCCAGACTAGCGGAAGACAATGAGCAGTTCTTC. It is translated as CASSPRLAEDNEQFF.

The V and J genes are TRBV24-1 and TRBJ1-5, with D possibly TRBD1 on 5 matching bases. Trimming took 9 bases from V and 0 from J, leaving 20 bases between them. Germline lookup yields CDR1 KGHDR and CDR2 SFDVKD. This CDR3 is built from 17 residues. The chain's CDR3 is CATLPNIFRVSNQPQHF. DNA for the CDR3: TGTGCCACCTTACCAAACATCTTCAGGGTTAGCAATCAGCCCCAGCATTTT.

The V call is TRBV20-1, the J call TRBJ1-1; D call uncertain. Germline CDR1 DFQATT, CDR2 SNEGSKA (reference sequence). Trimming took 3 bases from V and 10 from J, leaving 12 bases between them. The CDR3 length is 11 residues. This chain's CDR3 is CSARGTGGAFF. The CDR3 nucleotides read TGCAGTGCTAGGGGTACGGGTGGAGCTTTCTTT.

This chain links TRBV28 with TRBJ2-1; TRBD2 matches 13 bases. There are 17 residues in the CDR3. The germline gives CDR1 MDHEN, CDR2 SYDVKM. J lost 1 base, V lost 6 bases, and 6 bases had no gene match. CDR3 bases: TGTGCCAGCAGGACTAGCGGGAGGTCCCTTTCCTACAATGAGCAGTTCTTC. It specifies CASRTSGRSLSYNEQFF.

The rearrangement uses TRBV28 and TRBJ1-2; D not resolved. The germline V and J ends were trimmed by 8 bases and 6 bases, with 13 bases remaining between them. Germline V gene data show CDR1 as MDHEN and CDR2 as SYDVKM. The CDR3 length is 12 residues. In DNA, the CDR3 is TGTGCCAGCGGGCAGACTAAAAATGGCTACACCTTC. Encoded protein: CASGQTKNGYTF.

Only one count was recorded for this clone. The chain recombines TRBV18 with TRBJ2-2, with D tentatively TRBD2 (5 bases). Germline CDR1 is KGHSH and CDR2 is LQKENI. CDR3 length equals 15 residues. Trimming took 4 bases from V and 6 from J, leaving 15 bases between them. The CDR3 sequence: CASSRTPGLAGELFF. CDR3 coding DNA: TGTGCCAGCTCACGCACCCCGGGGTTGGCCGGGGAGCTGTTTTTT.

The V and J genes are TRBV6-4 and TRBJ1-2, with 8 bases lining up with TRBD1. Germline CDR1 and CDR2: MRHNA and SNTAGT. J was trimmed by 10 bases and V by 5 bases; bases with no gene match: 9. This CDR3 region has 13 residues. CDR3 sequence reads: CASSTGQAEDYTF. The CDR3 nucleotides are TGTGCCAGCAGTACGGGACAGGCTGAGGACTACACCTTC.

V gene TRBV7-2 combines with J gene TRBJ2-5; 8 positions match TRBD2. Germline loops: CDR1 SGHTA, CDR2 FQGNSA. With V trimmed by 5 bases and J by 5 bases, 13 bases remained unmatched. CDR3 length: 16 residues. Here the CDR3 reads CASSAGAGVGRETQYF. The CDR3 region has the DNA TGTGCCAGCAGCGCGGGAGCGGGAGTGGGGAGGGAGACCCAGTACTTC.

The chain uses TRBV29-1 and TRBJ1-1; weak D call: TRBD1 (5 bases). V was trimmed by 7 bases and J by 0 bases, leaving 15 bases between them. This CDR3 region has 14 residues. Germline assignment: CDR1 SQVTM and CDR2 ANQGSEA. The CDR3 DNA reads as TGCAGCGCGGAAACGGGACTGATGAACACTGAAGCTTTCTTT. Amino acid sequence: CSAETGLMNTEAFF.